This TCR beta chain is from a study of shared T cell receptors in the human thymus (TCRdb year 2021). Context from the whole study: The study examined how self-reactive, shared T-cell receptor alpha chains are generated in the human thymus.

On this clone itself: This receptor's antigen is unknown. Base quality data are lacking; no much larger clone is found one base away.

V is cut by 1 base and J by 8 bases, and the space between the germline ends is 18 bases. CDR1 and CDR2 were assigned from the germline V gene (reference sequence) as SEHNR and FQNEAQ. Including the terminal cysteine and phenylalanine, the CDR3 comprises 16 residues. Of all the DNA, just the CDR3 is kept, 48 bases in frame from base 1. The library was built by means of the immunoSEQ multiplex PCR assay. The immuneACCESS repertoire file appears here via TCRdb, limited to in-frame rearrangements. These files lack a portion of the clones; in checked studies, under half of the deficit traces to unresolved V genes, and the cause of the others is not known. This sample is represented by 600,000 or so clones; more than 75% of them were singletons. The ten biggest clones cover roughly 0.0087% of the sample. These data also formed part of another study, on human thymus T cells. As the second paper documents: In Finland, the donors were immunologically healthy infants who were having open corrective cardiac surgery for congenital heart defects. Thymus tissue was obtained as surgical resects removed during corrective cardiac surgery. V and J gene segment usage appeared biased in both thymic and peripheral blood repertoires. The related research reported highly overlapping thymic TCR repertoires among unrelated individuals. The study described the TCR alpha and beta repertoires in about eight infant thymus samples and four matching peripheral blood samples. The infant donors were roughly 7 to 244 days old, and the cohort included six or seven males and a couple of females. Thymocytes were freed from the tissue by mechanical means and kept at -70 degrees C as pellets of roughly 9-30 million cells. Genomic DNA was extracted from frozen cell pellets with a QIAsymphony instrument. Using the immunoSEQ multiplex PCR assay, the TCRB and TCRAD loci were amplified from a standardized quantity of quality-controlled genomic DNA. Amplicons spanned the V(D)J region at a length sufficient to cover the CDR3 and identify V and J genes. Through the commercial immunoSEQ service, the amplicons were sequenced on an Illumina platform. Primer bias and sequencing errors were corrected as previously described, and TCRAD and TCRB were defined on the basis of the IMGT database. Repertoires were analysed with immunoSEQ Analyzer 3.0 and VDJTools, covering basic statistics, V/J segment usage, diversity estimates, rarefaction and pairwise overlap. Diversity was estimated with Chao1, ChaoE, Efron-Thisted, Shannon and inverse Simpson indices, and also on datasets down-sampled to the smallest sample. For repertoire overlap, CDR3 nucleotide sequence, V gene and J gene had to match strictly, and clustering was done by Jaccard-based multidimensional scaling. On average, about 800,000 unique TCRB clonotypes were obtained from thymus samples, compared with 80,000 to 85,000 from blood samples.

What was sequenced was thymocytes. This TCR was sampled from a boy younger than two with a congenital heart defect. Donor details come from another sample of the same person, matched by shared clones. The V and J genes are TRBV7-9 and TRBJ1-3; 5 matching bases give a weak D call of TRBD1. The CDR3 is CASSLVTGTAGDTIYF. At the DNA level, the sequence is TGTGCCAGCAGCTTAGTAACTGGGACTGCGGGAGACACCATATATTTT.